The T cell receptor beta chain described here comes from a study of human versus mouse CDR3 diversity and MHC coevolution. Background on the study: Valid reads per sample ranged from about 5.5 x 10^6 to 1.6 x 10^7.

Germline CDR1 and CDR2: MGHDK and SYGVNS. The CDR3 has 15 residues. The V end was cut by 6 bases, the J end by 0 bases, with 15 bases between. Notes on the study in general: On average, humans showed more CDR3 deletions and insertions than mice. By iCHAO1, human TCR beta clonotypes numbered 1.5 million to 2 million, the most.

Clones were sequenced by immunoSEQ multiplex PCR, and TCRdb holds only the in-frame ones, with some missing. The sample shows about 81,000 clones, 93% of them seen only once. To note about this clone: What it binds is unknown.

Sequencing input: naive CD4+ T cells from blood. Stated subset: CD45RO-negative CD62L-positive naive CD4 T cells. This TCR was sampled from a person aged 25-75 years in good health. This chain links TRBV25-1 with TRBJ2-7; TRBD2 might be the D (6 bases). This chain's CDR3 is CASSHGGSASYEQYF. CDR3 nucleotides: TGTGCCAGCAGCCACGGAGGGTCAGCCTCCTACGAGCAGTACTTC.